These 11 T cell receptor beta chains came from one sample sequenced in a study of neoadjuvant anti-PD-1 for oral cavity cancer. TCRdb's table, derived via immunoSEQ multiplex PCR, lists solely in-frame clones and lacks some. The table has roughly 10,000 clones, around 70% seen once. The time point: after neoadjuvant nivolumab, at surgical resection. Sequenced here: PBMCs, sampled after nivolumab (anti-PD-1) treatment. These receptors all come from a person aged 35-79 years with oral cavity squamous cell carcinoma.

In its sample, this clone was seen once. This sequence joins TRBV9 and TRBJ1-6, with TRBD1 matching 7 bases. Germline CDR1 and CDR2: SGDLS and YYNGEE. V lost 6 bases to trimming and J lost 6 bases; unmatched junction nucleotides: 12. This CDR3 spans 16 amino acids. The DNA of the CDR3 is TGTGCCAGCACCCCAGGGGACAGCGGTTTTAATTCACCCCTCCACTTT. It translates to CASTPGDSGFNSPLHF.

The gene calls are TRBV7-2 and TRBJ1-1; 7 bases line up with TRBD1. The CDR3 totals 14 residues. Trimming removed 2 bases from V and 10 bases from J; junction bases left unmatched: 10. The germline V gene encodes CDR1 SGHTA and CDR2 FQGNSA. The CDR3 loop is CASSLRQGDIVAFF. The CDR3 coding sequence is TGTGCCAGCAGCTTACGACAGGGAGATATCGTAGCTTTCTTT.

This clone was seen a few times. This CDR3 is CASSSLGTSGANVLTF. DNA of the CDR3: TGTGCCAGCAGCTCACTAGGAACCTCTGGGGCCAACGTCCTGACTTTC. This chain connects TRBV7-9 to TRBJ2-6; maybe TRBD2 (5 bases). This CDR3 contains 16 residues. The germline gives CDR1 SEHNR, CDR2 FQNEAQ (reference sequence). Trimming shortened V by 4 bases and J by 0 bases, and 10 bases separated the two germline ends.

The chain carries TRBV6-1 and TRBJ2-3; 11 bases map to TRBD2. CDR1 and CDR2 (germline): MNHNS, SASEGT. The CDR3 totals 14 residues. Trimming removed 6 bases from V and 5 bases from J; junction bases left unmatched: 4. Here the CDR3 reads CASRLAGALDTQYF. In nucleotides, the CDR3 is TGTGCCAGCAGACTAGCGGGAGCTTTAGATACGCAGTATTTT.

The CDR3 is CASSQTSGLAGHRGFF. The CDR3 DNA follows: TGTGCCAGCAGCCAAACCTCGGGACTAGCGGGCCACAGAGGGTTCTTC. This chain links TRBV7-2 with TRBJ2-1; 12 nucleotides align to TRBD2. Losses at the gene ends were 5 bases for V and 15 bases for J; bases not matched to a gene: 17. Germline CDR1 is SGHTA and CDR2 is FQGNSA. This CDR3 comprises 16 residues. The complete variable domain, with remaining parts taken from reference TRBV7-2 and TRBJ2-1, reads GAGVSQSPSNKVTEKGKDVELRCDPISGHTALYWYRQSLGQGLEFLIYFQGNSAPDKSGLPSDRFSAERTGGSVSTLTIQRTQQEDSAVYLCASSQTSGLAGHRGFFGPGTRLTVL.

This chain joins TRBV6-4 and TRBJ1-1; D perhaps matches TRBD1 (5 bases). The CDR3 spans 14 residues. Trimming took 0 bases from V and 4 from J, leaving 9 bases between them. From germline, CDR1 is MRHNA and CDR2 SNTAGT. CDR3: CASSDSSRATEAFF. The CDR3 coding sequence is TGTGCCAGCAGTGACTCGAGCAGGGCCACTGAAGCTTTCTTT.

The chain is built from TRBV5-1 and TRBJ1-5, with D perhaps TRBD1 (5 bases). There are 15 residues in the CDR3. Germline V gene sequence: CDR1 SGHRS, CDR2 YFSETQ. The V end was cut by 1 base, the J end by 6 bases, with 14 bases between. The DNA of the CDR3 is TGCGCCAGCAGCTTGATGGGCAGGGCGGGTCAGCCCCAGCATTTT. As protein: CASSLMGRAGQPQHF.

The gene calls are TRBV11-2 and TRBJ2-7, with 13 bases that match TRBD2. Germline V lookup: CDR1 SGHAT, CDR2 FQNNGV. J was trimmed by 4 bases and V by 5 bases; bases with no gene match: 5. The CDR3 is 15 residues long. The CDR3 bases are TGTGCCAGCAGCCTCGGGACTAGCGGGGCATACGAGCAGTACTTC. It codes for CASSLGTSGAYEQYF.

The J gene is TRBJ2-2, the V gene TRBV7-8, with TRBD2 identical over 12 bases. Germline CDR1 is SGHVS and CDR2 is FQNEAQ. The CDR3 totals 15 residues. With 2 bases clipped from V and 6 bases from J, the junction kept 1 base outside the gene matches. CDR3 protein: CASSLPSGGAGELFF. Written as DNA, the CDR3 is TGTGCCAGCAGCTTACCTAGCGGGGGGGCCGGGGAGCTGTTTTTT.

This clone was counted between two and nine times. V is TRBV19 and J is TRBJ2-2, with TRBD2 identical over 11 bases. This CDR3 has 14 residues. The V and J ends lost 8 bases and 4 bases, in that order; junction bases with no gene match: 3. CDR1 is LNHDA and CDR2 is SQIVND in the germline V gene (reference sequence). In DNA form, the CDR3 reads TGTGCCAGTGACGGGACTAGCGGCACCGGGGAGCTGTTTTTT. Its translation is CASDGTSGTGELFF.

The rearrangement uses TRBV6-1 and TRBJ2-5, with 7 bases that match TRBD1. Germline V CDR1 and CDR2: MNHNS, SASEGT. The CDR3 totals 16 residues. The J segment lost 3 bases and the V segment lost 2 bases, leaving 9 bases of the junction unmatched. This chain's CDR3 is CASSESWDSLKETQYF. The CDR3, as DNA: TGTGCCAGCAGTGAATCCTGGGACAGTCTAAAAGAGACCCAGTACTTC.